The 20 T cell receptor beta chains given below trace back to one sample, sequenced in a study of blood T cell repertoires in COVID-19. Profiled with immunoSEQ multiplex PCR; TCRdb holds only in-frame clones, not every one. The sample lists around 85,000 clones; roughly 83% were seen once. The material sequenced was peripheral blood. The receptor set was obtained from a man aged 45 to 65 with active COVID-19.

In nucleotides, the CDR3 is TGTGCCAGCAGCGGAGGGAGGGGGAGGACGTCAGGAGAGACCCAGTACTTC. Translation: CASSGGRGRTSGETQYF. The gene calls are TRBV5-4 and TRBJ2-5, with a weak D call TRBD2 (7 bases). This CDR3 is 17 amino acids long. The V and J ends lost 4 bases and 4 bases respectively, with 23 bases between them. Germline V gene sequence: CDR1 SGHNT, CDR2 YYREEE (reference sequence). Based on the CDR3 plus reference TRBV5-4 and TRBJ2-5, the full variable domain is ETGVTQSPTHLIKTRGQQVTLRCSSQSGHNTVSWYQQALGQGPQFIFQYYREEENGRGNFPPRFSGLQFPNYSSELNVNALELDDSALYLCASSGGRGRTSGETQYFGPGTRLLVL.

The J gene is TRBJ1-1, the V gene TRBV7-9; no definite D call. The length of the CDR3 is 13 residues. Per the germline V gene, CDR1 is SEHNR and CDR2 is FQNEAQ (reference sequence). V was pared by 8 bases and J by 1 base, with 11 bases between. In nucleotides, the CDR3 is TGTGCCAGCGTAATTCAGGAGAACACTGAAGCTTTCTTT. It is translated as CASVIQENTEAFF.

J is TRBJ2-1 and V is TRBV4-1; tentatively, D is TRBD2 (5 bases). Trimming took 3 bases from V and 4 from J, leaving 16 bases between them. CDR3 size: 16 residues. Germline lookup yields CDR1 MGHRA and CDR2 YSYEKL. The chain's CDR3 is CASSHIPRTRYNEQFF. CDR3 DNA: TGCGCCAGCAGCCACATACCCCGGACTCGGTACAATGAGCAGTTCTTC.

CDR3 DNA sequence: TGTGCCAGCAGTTTATCGACCCTGGGCGAAGAGACCCAGTACTTC. Its protein product is CASSLSTLGEETQYF. This chain connects TRBV27 to TRBJ2-5; D is uncertain. Trimming took 0 bases from V and 3 from J, leaving 11 bases between them. From germline, CDR1 is MNHEY and CDR2 SMNVEV (reference sequence). The CDR3 has 15 amino acids.

The chain links TRBV30 to TRBJ1-5, with TRBD1 matching 9 bases. CDR1 is GTSNPN and CDR2 is SVGIG in the germline V gene (reference sequence). J gave up 5 bases and V 1 base, and 12 bases lay outside the gene matches. The CDR3 extends over 17 amino acids. The CDR3 loop reads CAWSADRTGTGYQPQHF. The DNA of the CDR3 is TGTGCCTGGAGTGCGGATCGGACCGGGACAGGGTATCAGCCCCAGCATTTT.

The DNA of the CDR3 is TGTGCCAGCAGTCGGGGACTAGCGGGTGCTATGGGGCAGTTCTTC. As protein: CASSRGLAGAMGQFF. The J gene is TRBJ2-1, the V gene TRBV6-2 or TRBV6-3; TRBD2 matches 12 bases. The junction had 11 bases not matched to a gene; V was cut back by 5 bases and J by 12 bases. The germline V gene encodes CDR1 MNHEY and CDR2 SVGEGT. CDR3 length: 15 amino acids.

The chain has TRBV5-1 and TRBJ2-7; 12 bases are a match to TRBD1. Germline CDR1 SGHRS, CDR2 YFSETQ. The CDR3 has 15 amino acids. Unmatched junction bases numbered 8, after V lost 4 bases and J lost 6 bases. This chain's CDR3 is CASSPAGTGGGEQYF. CDR3 bases: TGCGCCAGCAGCCCGGCCGGGACAGGGGGCGGCGAGCAGTACTTC.

This clone occurred once. The chain recombines TRBV18 with TRBJ1-1, with 7 nucleotides matching TRBD1. The CDR3 is 17 residues long. The junction had 13 bases not matched to a gene; V was cut back by 3 bases and J by 3 bases. Germline V gene lookup returns CDR1 KGHSH and CDR2 LQKENI. As DNA, the CDR3 is TGTGCCAGCTCACCGAGGACAGGACGCACTCCCGACACTGAAGCTTTCTTT. Translation: CASSPRTGRTPDTEAFF.

This rearrangement joins TRBV7-9 to TRBJ2-7; D is perhaps TRBD1 (6 bases). Germline V gene lookup returns CDR1 SEHNR and CDR2 FQNEAQ (reference sequence). This CDR3 is built from 15 residues. Trimming cost V 4 bases and J 0 bases, with 13 bases left between them. DNA of the CDR3: TGTGCCAGCAGCTCGGGTGAGGACAGCTCCTACGAGCAGTACTTC. Its protein product is CASSSGEDSSYEQYF.

This clone was seen only a few times. The CDR3 DNA is TGTGCCAGCAGTTACGGACAGGGAGGCCATCAGCCCCAGCATTTT. Translation: CASSYGQGGHQPQHF. The chain uses TRBV28 and TRBJ1-5; 8 nucleotides match TRBD1. V lost 4 bases, J lost 5 bases, and 7 bases stayed unmatched. The CDR3 covers 15 residues. Germline V gives CDR1 MDHEN, CDR2 SYDVKM.

V usage is TRBV19 and J usage is TRBJ1-6, with 10 bases identical to TRBD1. The CDR3 is 16 amino acids. The trim removed 4 bases at V and 13 bases at J, leaving 13 bases unmatched. Germline V gene data show CDR1 as LNHDA and CDR2 as SQIVND (reference sequence). The CDR3 region has the DNA TGTGCCAGTAGTAACGACAGGGGGCGCCCCGACGGCCCCCTCCACTTT. Its protein is CASSNDRGRPDGPLHF.

The CDR3 here is CSASIRGIETQYF. The DNA of the CDR3 is TGCAGTGCTAGTATCAGGGGAATAGAGACCCAGTACTTC. The rearrangement links TRBV20-1 to TRBJ2-5; perhaps TRBD1 as D (6 bases). Trimming left V 3 bases short and J 4 bases short, with 12 bases between. Germline V gene sequence: CDR1 DFQATT, CDR2 SNEGSKA (reference sequence). The CDR3 spans 13 residues.

The chain uses TRBV19 and TRBJ2-2, with 7 bases lining up with TRBD1. The CDR3 covers 15 residues. Germline assignment: CDR1 LNHDA and CDR2 SQIVND (reference sequence). V was clipped by 3 bases and J by 3 bases; unmatched bases: 4. The CDR3 nucleotides read TGTGCCAGTAGTATGAGAGGGGGCGACACCGGGGAGCTGTTTTTT. Translating it yields CASSMRGGDTGELFF.

The chain uses TRBV6-2 or TRBV6-3 and TRBJ2-1; TRBD1 matches 7 bases. The V gene end was trimmed by 6 bases and the J gene end by 9 bases; junction bases not matched to a gene: 14. The CDR3 spans 15 residues. The germline V gene encodes CDR1 MNHEY and CDR2 SVGEGT. The CDR3 sequence: CASSYGQVREREQFF. The CDR3 DNA reads as TGTGCCAGCAGCTATGGACAGGTGAGAGAGCGTGAGCAGTTCTTC.

This chain connects TRBV5-1 to TRBJ1-5; possible D gene TRBD1, 6 bases. Germline CDR1 SGHRS, CDR2 YFSETQ. This CDR3 spans 15 amino acids. The germline V and J ends were trimmed by 1 base and 3 bases, with 11 bases remaining between them. CDR3 region: CASSLRGGINQPQHF. CDR3 DNA sequence: TGCGCCAGCAGCTTGAGGGGGGGGATCAATCAGCCCCAGCATTTT.

The V call is TRBV3-1 (or the pseudogene TRBV3-2), the J call TRBJ1-5, with D tentatively TRBD1 (6 bases). This CDR3 comprises 15 residues. Trimming pared 2 bases from V and 7 bases from J, leaving 15 bases between. CDR1 and CDR2 (germline): LGHDT, YNNKEL (reference sequence). CDR3 region: CASSQNPGGAQPQHF. The CDR3 nucleotides read TGTGCCAGCAGCCAAAACCCCGGGGGGGCGCAGCCCCAGCATTTT.

The J gene is TRBJ1-1, the V gene TRBV19; D not resolved. The CDR3 runs to 14 residues. Germline V gene lookup returns CDR1 LNHDA and CDR2 SQIVND (reference sequence). The V and J ends lost 6 bases and 5 bases respectively, with 16 bases between them. This CDR3 is CASSGYLAETEAFF. Here the CDR3 DNA reads TGTGCCAGTAGCGGGTATCTCGCGGAGACTGAAGCTTTCTTT.

J is TRBJ2-3 and V is TRBV5-6; D is ambiguous. The CDR3 is made up of 16 amino acids. The V end was cut by 4 bases, the J end by 2 bases, with 17 bases between. Per the germline V gene, CDR1 is SGHDT and CDR2 is YYEEEE. Here the CDR3 DNA reads TGTGCCAGCAGCCCTTTTCTGCAGGCCCCCACAGATACGCAGTATTTT. Its translation is CASSPFLQAPTDTQYF.

This clone was observed a single time. The chain combines TRBV28 with TRBJ1-5; no clear D gene. The V gene lost 5 bases and the J gene lost 6 bases, with 5 bases spanning the gap. This CDR3 has 11 amino acids. Germline V gene sequence: CDR1 MDHEN, CDR2 SYDVKM. CDR3 in amino acids: CASSRGQPQHF. CDR3 coding DNA: TGTGCCAGCAGTCGAGGTCAGCCCCAGCATTTT. Filled out from reference TRBV28 and TRBJ1-5, the complete variable domain reads DVKVTQSSRYLVKRTGEKVFLECVQDMDHENMFWYRQDPGLGLRLIYFSYDVKMKEKGDIPEGYSVSREKKERFSLILESASTNQTSMYLCASSRGQPQHFGDGTRLSIL.

CDR3 protein: CASSSSGQLRSQYF. The CDR3 coding sequence is TGCGCCAGCAGCTCCTCGGGACAGCTTAGATCCCAGTACTTC. This chain links TRBV5-1 with TRBJ2-5; TRBD1 matches at 7 bases. Germline CDR1 is SGHRS and CDR2 is YFSETQ. The CDR3 spans 14 residues. The ends lost 3 bases at V and 9 bases at J; junction bases unmatched: 11.